This T cell receptor beta chain was documented in a study of beta chain features in type 1 diabetes. Study outcomes and limitations: Resolution of whether HLA type affects TCRB rearrangement was not achieved here. Moderate but significant shortening of TCRB CDR3s was recorded in all four CD4+ subsets from Type 1 diabetes patients. More deletions and fewer insertions at VDJ junctions were seen in type 1 diabetes patients.

Expressed TCRB transcripts were sequenced, since all the RNA that had been isolated was reverse transcribed. Clones were read by immunoSEQ multiplex PCR, and TCRdb kept only the in-frame ones, dropping some. The data show 150,000 to 200,000 clones, 63% seen once. Each population that was sorted was more than 95% pure. This clone was counted only a few times. Its antigen is unidentified. CDR1 and CDR2 from the germline V gene are SGDLS and YYNGEE. Trimming pared 1 base from V and 1 base from J, leaving 4 bases between. This CDR3 spans 13 amino acids. J is TRBJ2-3 and V is TRBV9; no firm D call. The specimen was naive CD4+ T cells from blood. The receptor was isolated from a man aged 25 to 45 with type 1 diabetes. CDR3 residues: CASSVRGTDTQYF. The CDR3 DNA reads as TGTGCCAGCAGCGTACGGGGCACAGATACGCAGTATTTT.